These 23 T cell receptor beta chains were all obtained from the same sample, sequenced in a study of blood T cell repertoires in COVID-19. Some clones are missing from TCRdb's copy, which holds only in-frame ones; the method was immunoSEQ multiplex PCR. The data contain 210,000 or so clones, about 88% of them singletons. The sample taken for sequencing was peripheral blood. The origin of the receptors is a man aged 40-49 years with active or convalescent COVID-19.

The V gene is TRBV7-3, the J gene TRBJ1-2; the D is unclear. This CDR3 region has 15 residues. Germline CDR1 reads SGHTA; CDR2 reads FQGTGA. V was pared by 0 bases and J by 8 bases, with 16 bases between. CDR3: CASSLTVAPSKGYTF. The CDR3 DNA reads TGTGCCAGCAGCTTAACGGTCGCCCCAAGCAAGGGCTACACCTTC.

The chain combines TRBV5-5 with TRBJ1-4, with 7 bases fitting TRBD1. V lost 4 bases and J lost 8; bases outside the gene matches: 11. CDR1 is SGHKS, CDR2 YYEKEE, per germline (reference sequence). The CDR3 contains 15 residues. CDR3 protein: CASSRRGGSGEKLFF. CDR3 sequence (DNA): TGTGCCAGCAGCCGTAGAGGGGGCTCGGGGGAAAAACTGTTTTTT.

The gene calls are TRBV21-1 and TRBJ2-3; the DNA was not used to check the table's D call, TRBD1. TRBV21-1 has pseudogene status. There are 15 residues in the CDR3. CDR3 sequence reads: CASTTRTPSTDTQYF. The CDR3, as DNA: TGTGCCAGCACCACCCGGACACCCAGCACAGATACGCAGTATTTT.

This rearrangement joins TRBV3-1 (or the pseudogene TRBV3-2) to TRBJ2-3; 7 positions match TRBD2. The length of the CDR3 is 16 residues. V shed 1 base, J shed 1 base, and the junction held 5 bases outside the gene matches. In germline, CDR1 is LGHDT, CDR2 YNNKEL (reference sequence). DNA for the CDR3: TGTGCCAGCAGCCAAGCGGAGCGGGACCGCACAGATACGCAGTATTTT. This gives the protein CASSQAERDRTDTQYF.

This sequence joins TRBV6-5 and TRBJ1-1; TRBD1 agrees at 8 bases. The CDR3 runs 14 residues. Germline CDR1 is MNHEY and CDR2 is SVGAGI. The V gene end was trimmed by 5 bases and the J gene end by 0 bases; junction bases not matched to a gene: 2. CDR3 bases: TGTGCCAGCAGTCCGACAGGGGTGAACACTGAAGCTTTCTTT. It encodes CASSPTGVNTEAFF.

The chain recombines TRBV6-5 with TRBJ2-7; maybe TRBD1 (5 bases). The CDR3 consists of 16 residues. Germline CDR1 reads MNHEY; CDR2 reads SVGAGI. Trimming took off 0 bases at V and 4 bases at J, with 16 bases between the two ends. CDR3 nucleotide sequence: TGTGCCAGCAGTTACTCGACAGCAGGGTACGATTACGAGCAGTACTTC. Its translation is CASSYSTAGYDYEQYF.

The chain is built from TRBV6-4 and TRBJ2-7; 15 nucleotides agree with TRBD2. CDR3 length: 15 amino acids. V lost 5 bases, J lost 4 bases, and 3 bases stayed unmatched. Germline lookup yields CDR1 MRHNA and CDR2 SNTAGT. In DNA, the CDR3 is TGTGCCAGCAGTAGGACTAGCGGGGGGGCATACGAGCAGTACTTC. Translated: CASSRTSGGAYEQYF.

DNA of the CDR3: TGTGCCAGCAGCGTGTATGGGGGGGCTTTCCCGTTCTTC. Translating gives CASSVYGGAFPFF. This chain connects TRBV5-8 to TRBJ2-1; D is possibly TRBD2 (7 bases). This CDR3 region has 13 residues. CDR1 SGHTS and CDR2 YDEGEE come from the germline V gene. Between the trimmed V and J ends, which lost 4 bases and 15 bases, there was a span of 20 bases.

The rearrangement joins TRBV3-1 (or the pseudogene TRBV3-2) to TRBJ2-3; perhaps TRBD2 as D (6 bases). CDR1 is LGHDT, CDR2 YNNKEL, per germline (reference sequence). V lost 3 bases to trimming and J lost 0 bases, with 7 bases between them. The CDR3 extends over 14 amino acids. Here the CDR3 reads CASSHGTSTDTQYF. CDR3 DNA sequence: TGTGCCAGCAGCCACGGGACTAGCACAGATACGCAGTATTTT.

The V call is TRBV3-1 (or the pseudogene TRBV3-2), the J call TRBJ1-4; possibly TRBD1 for D (5 bases). The CDR3 extends over 13 amino acids. Germline V lookup: CDR1 LGHDT, CDR2 YNNKEL (reference sequence). Trimming took off 5 bases at V and 6 bases at J, with 10 bases between the two ends. CDR3: CASSGGLDEKLFF. Written as DNA, the CDR3 is TGTGCCAGCAGCGGGGGACTAGATGAAAAACTGTTTTTT.

The chain carries TRBV6-1 and TRBJ1-5; D unclear. Germline V gene data show CDR1 as MNHNS and CDR2 as SASEGT. Trimming removed 0 bases from V and 9 bases from J, with 15 bases in between. This CDR3 is built from 15 residues. CDR3 amino acids: CASSEAGQVRGPQHF. CDR3 DNA: TGTGCCAGCAGTGAAGCGGGCCAGGTGCGGGGGCCCCAGCATTTT.

J is TRBJ1-4 and V is TRBV30, with 7 bases identical to TRBD1. The CDR3 is made up of 13 amino acids. CDR1 and CDR2 from the germline V gene are GTSNPN and SVGIG (reference sequence). V was clipped by 5 bases and J by 7 bases; unmatched bases: 7. CDR3 in DNA: TGTGCCTGGTCAGGGGGTCTAGGTGAAAAACTGTTTTTT. It translates to CAWSGGLGEKLFF.

This clone has only a few counts. This chain uses TRBV2 with TRBJ1-5; D perhaps matches TRBD1 (5 bases). V lost 8 bases, J lost 7 bases, and 12 bases lay in between. The germline gives CDR1 SNHLY, CDR2 FYNNEI. The CDR3 spans 12 residues. CDR3 DNA: TGTGCCAGCCAGAGGCAGGGCCAGCCCCAGCATTTT. Residues: CASQRQGQPQHF.

A single count supports this clone. CDR3 nucleotide sequence: TGTGCCAGTAGTATCCGGGGATTTGGGGATGAGCAGTTCTTC. Translation gives CASSIRGFGDEQFF. The genes are TRBV19 and TRBJ2-1; TRBD2 is a possible D gene (5 bases). Germline V gives CDR1 LNHDA, CDR2 SQIVND (reference sequence). Trimming cost V 3 bases and J 8 bases, with 14 bases left between them. The CDR3 contains 14 residues.

V is TRBV27 and J is TRBJ2-7, with 11 bases lining up with TRBD2. After removal of 7 bases from V and 1 base from J, the junction contained 3 bases not matched to a gene. This CDR3 has 14 residues. Looked up from germline, CDR1 is MNHEY and CDR2 is SMNVEV (reference sequence). The chain's CDR3 is CASTSGGISYEQYF. CDR3 nucleotide sequence: TGTGCCAGCACTAGCGGGGGGATTTCCTACGAGCAGTACTTC.

The V call is TRBV29-1, the J call TRBJ1-1, with D perhaps matching TRBD1 (6 bases). Per germline, CDR1 SQVTM and CDR2 ANQGSEA. This CDR3 has 13 residues. V lost 6 bases, J lost 2 bases, and 13 bases lay in between. The CDR3 DNA follows: TGCAGCGTACTGACAGGCTTAAACACTGAAGCTTTCTTT. As protein: CSVLTGLNTEAFF.

This clone turned up a few times. This chain uses TRBV6-2 or TRBV6-3 with TRBJ2-7; TRBD2 matches at 7 bases. Losses at the gene ends were 3 bases for V and 3 bases for J; bases not matched to a gene: 14. The germline V gene has CDR1 MNHEY and CDR2 SVGEGT. This CDR3 has 17 amino acids. CDR3 loop: CASSYGWGGRLSYEQYF. DNA of the CDR3: TGTGCCAGCAGTTATGGGTGGGGGGGGAGATTAAGCTACGAGCAGTACTTC.

The genes are TRBV28 and TRBJ1-1; no firm D call. V was trimmed by 2 bases and J by 1 base, leaving 8 bases between them. The CDR3 is made up of 14 amino acids. Looked up from germline, CDR1 is MDHEN and CDR2 is SYDVKM. The CDR3 here is CASSLGYRNTEAFF. In nucleotides, the CDR3 is TGTGCCAGCAGTTTAGGGTACAGGAACACTGAAGCTTTCTTT.

The chain uses TRBV19 and TRBJ2-7; 8 bases line up with TRBD1. The CDR3 is made up of 14 amino acids. J lost 5 bases, V lost 6 bases, and 9 bases had no gene match. Germline CDR1 reads LNHDA; CDR2 reads SQIVND (reference sequence). The CDR3, as DNA: TGTGCCAGTAGCGTGCGTGACAGGGGAGACGAGCAGTACTTC. Translating gives CASSVRDRGDEQYF.

The V call is TRBV25-1, the J call TRBJ2-1; D might be TRBD1 (6 bases). Germline V gene data show CDR1 as MGHDK and CDR2 as SYGVNS. V lost 4 bases, J lost 8 bases, and 18 bases lay in between. This CDR3 comprises 15 residues. The CDR3 loop is CASSGGTYDNHEQFF. For the CDR3, the DNA is TGTGCCAGCAGTGGAGGGACATATGATAACCATGAGCAGTTCTTC.

The V gene is TRBV3-1 (or the pseudogene TRBV3-2), the J gene TRBJ2-1, with 11 bases fitting TRBD2. In germline, CDR1 is LGHDT, CDR2 YNNKEL (reference sequence). The CDR3 contains 19 residues. Trimming cost V 5 bases and J 1 base; bases outside gene matches: 13. The CDR3 nucleotides are TGTGCCAGCAGCTTCCCCGGACTAGCGGGTGGGGGATCCTACAATGAGCAGTTCTTC. As protein: CASSFPGLAGGGSYNEQFF.

V usage is TRBV5-1 and J usage is TRBJ2-5; D perhaps matches TRBD1 (5 bases). CDR3 length: 16 residues. Germline V CDR1 and CDR2: SGHRS, YFSETQ. V dropped 2 bases and J dropped 1 base, with 15 bases sitting between them. CDR3 bases: TGCGCCAGCAGCTTCGGCGCATTGACAGCCCAAGAGACCCAGTACTTC. It encodes CASSFGALTAQETQYF.

V is TRBV19 and J is TRBJ1-1; D is ambiguous. This CDR3 comprises 14 residues. In germline, CDR1 is LNHDA, CDR2 SQIVND (reference sequence). The V and J ends lost 5 bases and 0 bases respectively, with 10 bases between them. The CDR3 DNA reads as TGTGCCAGTAGTCCCTCCTTGTTGAACACTGAAGCTTTCTTT. Its translation: CASSPSLLNTEAFF.